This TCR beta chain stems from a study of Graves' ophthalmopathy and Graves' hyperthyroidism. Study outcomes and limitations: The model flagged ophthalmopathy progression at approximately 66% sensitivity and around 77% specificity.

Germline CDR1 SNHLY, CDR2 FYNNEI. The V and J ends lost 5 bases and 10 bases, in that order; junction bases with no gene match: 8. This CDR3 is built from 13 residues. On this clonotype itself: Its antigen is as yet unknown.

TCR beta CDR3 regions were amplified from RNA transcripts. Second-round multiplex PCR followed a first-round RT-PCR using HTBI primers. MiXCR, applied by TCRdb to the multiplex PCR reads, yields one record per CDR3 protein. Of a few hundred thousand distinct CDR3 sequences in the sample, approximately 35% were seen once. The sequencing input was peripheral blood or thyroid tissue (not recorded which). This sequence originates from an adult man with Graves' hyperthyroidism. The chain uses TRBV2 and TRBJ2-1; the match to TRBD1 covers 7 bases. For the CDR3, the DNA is TGTGCCAGCAGTTCAACAGGGGTGGGAGAGCAGTTCTTC. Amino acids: CASSSTGVGEQFF.